This TCR beta chain was sequenced for a study of shared clonotypes between healthy human individuals. CDR3 size: 14 residues. Germline CDR1 reads MDHEN; CDR2 reads SYDVKM. Unmatched junction bases numbered 6, after V lost 7 bases and J lost 1 base. Whole-study findings and limits: Genetic and exposure-history diversity was limited by the small donor number.

On this clone: Its cognate antigen is unknown.

Repertoires were generated with immunoSEQ multiplex PCR, while TCRdb's copy carries only in-frame clones and drops some. The table records over 1.5 million clones, 95% to 99% of them present only once. What was sequenced was naive CD4+ T cells sorted from blood. The subset was: CD45RA+ positively selected. This chain joins TRBV28 and TRBJ1-1; TRBD1 matches at 7 bases. The TCR originated in a man younger than 40 in good health. The CDR3 sequence: CASTLTGPNTEAFF. The CDR3 DNA follows: TGTGCCAGCACCCTGACAGGGCCGAACACTGAAGCTTTCTTT.